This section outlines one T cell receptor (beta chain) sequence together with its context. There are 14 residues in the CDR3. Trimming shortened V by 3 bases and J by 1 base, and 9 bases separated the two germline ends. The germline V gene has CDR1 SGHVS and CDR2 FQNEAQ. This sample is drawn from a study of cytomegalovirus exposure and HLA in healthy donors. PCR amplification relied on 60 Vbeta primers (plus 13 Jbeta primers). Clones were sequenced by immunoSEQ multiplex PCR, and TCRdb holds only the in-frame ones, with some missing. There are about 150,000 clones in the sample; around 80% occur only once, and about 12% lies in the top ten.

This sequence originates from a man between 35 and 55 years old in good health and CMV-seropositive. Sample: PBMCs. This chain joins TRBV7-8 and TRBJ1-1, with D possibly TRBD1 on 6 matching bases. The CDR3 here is CASSLTGPNTEAFF. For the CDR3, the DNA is TGTGCCAGCAGCTTGACAGGACCGAACACTGAAGCTTTCTTT.